This T cell receptor (beta chain) was found in a study of T cell repertoires in cytomegalovirus infection. Study-level information: The authors used CMV epitopes that were HLA-C-restricted (recently identified) and HLA-B-restricted (well studied).

Study results and caveats: CMV carriers having the relevant HLA were flagged by cumulative public TCR beta family frequency. CMV-specific TCR beta clonotypes restricted by HLA-C were the ones dominating the ex vivo response.

TCRdb used MiXCR to reprocess the reads, holding one entry per CDR3 protein. The profile shows about 740,000 distinct CDR3 sequences, around 35% of them singletons. As for this clonotype: Its antigen is as yet unknown.

This clonotype originated in a human donor in good health (CMV status not recorded). Some clones in this sample may be carry-over from other donors' samples. The input for sequencing was cultured PBMCs, taken from culture after CMV antigen stimulation.

In DNA form, the CDR3 reads TGCAGTGCTAGAGAGTCGGGAGATACGCAGTATTTT. Its translation is CSARESGDTQYF. The V and J genes are TRBV20-1 and TRBJ2-3; D uncertain. Trimming removed 0 bases from V and 5 bases from J, with 6 bases in between. CDR3 length: 12 residues. The germline V gene has CDR1 DFQATT and CDR2 SNEGSKA (reference sequence).